The 15 T cell receptor beta chains below were found in one sample sequenced in a study of blood T cell repertoires in COVID-19. Only in-frame clones appear in the TCRdb table, and some are missing; sequencing was by immunoSEQ multiplex PCR. The sample records approximately 150,000 clones, 84% being singletons. The sample was PBMCs or T cells enriched from blood (not recorded which). All receptors come from a woman between 45 and 60 years old with acute COVID-19.

This clone appeared a single time. The chain joins TRBV5-1 to TRBJ2-5, with a tentative D call TRBD1 (5 bases). CDR3 length: 14 residues. The V end lost 7 bases, the J end lost 4 bases, and 17 bases lay between the germline ends. The germline V gene has CDR1 SGHRS and CDR2 YFSETQ. This chain's CDR3 is CASGADGSGETQYF. The CDR3 DNA is TGCGCCAGCGGGGCTGACGGTTCTGGAGAGACCCAGTACTTC.

This chain uses TRBV4-2 with TRBJ2-2; TRBD2 matches 7 bases. In germline, CDR1 is LGHNA, CDR2 YNFKEQ. The CDR3 loop spans 17 amino acids. V shed 0 bases, J shed 2 bases, and the junction held 6 bases outside the gene matches. The CDR3 DNA follows: TGTGCCAGCAGCCAAGAGTCTCTAGCGGCAAACACCGGGGAGCTGTTTTTT. Its translation is CASSQESLAANTGELFF.

The V and J genes are TRBV30 and TRBJ2-7, with D possibly matching TRBD2 (5 bases). CDR1 and CDR2 (germline): GTSNPN, SVGIG (reference sequence). V was pared by 0 bases and J by 4 bases, with 10 bases between. This CDR3 is built from 13 residues. Here the CDR3 reads CAWSVEGRYEQYF. CDR3 DNA sequence: TGTGCCTGGAGTGTAGAGGGTAGGTACGAGCAGTACTTC.

J is TRBJ1-2 and V is TRBV2; 8 bases are shared with TRBD1. In germline, CDR1 is SNHLY, CDR2 FYNNEI. The CDR3 contains 16 residues. Trimming cost V 6 bases and J 0 bases; bases outside gene matches: 9. The DNA of the CDR3 is TGTGCCAGCAGAAGCCCGGGACAGGCCTCTAACTATGGCTACACCTTC. Protein: CASRSPGQASNYGYTF. Supplemented by reference TRBV2 and TRBJ1-2, the full variable domain reads EPEVTQTPSHQVTQMGQEVILRCVPISNHLYFYWYRQILGQKVEFLVSFYNNEISEKSEIFDDQFSVERPDGSNFTLKIRSTKLEDSAMYFCASRSPGQASNYGYTFGSGTRLTVV.

V gene TRBV5-1 combines with J gene TRBJ2-1; TRBD2 matches at 9 bases. The germline V gene encodes CDR1 SGHRS and CDR2 YFSETQ. With 4 bases clipped from V and 5 bases from J, the junction kept 4 bases outside the gene matches. There are 14 residues in the CDR3. The CDR3 region has the DNA TGCGCCAGCAGCCAGACTAGCGGAAACAATGAGCAGTTCTTC. Protein product: CASSQTSGNNEQFF.

This chain joins TRBV7-9 and TRBJ2-2; TRBD2 matches at 7 bases. The junction had 6 bases not matched to a gene; V was cut back by 5 bases and J by 3 bases. The CDR3 is 15 residues long. Germline V gene lookup returns CDR1 SEHNR and CDR2 FQNEAQ (reference sequence). The CDR3 DNA sequence: TGTGCCAGCAGCAAATTCCGGGGGGACACCGGGGAGCTGTTTTTT. It translates to CASSKFRGDTGELFF.

The V call is TRBV3-1 (or the pseudogene TRBV3-2), the J call TRBJ2-1; D gene ambiguous. V lost 0 bases to trimming and J lost 0 bases, with 15 bases between them. CDR3 length: 18 amino acids. The germline V gene encodes CDR1 LGHDT and CDR2 YNNKEL (reference sequence). The CDR3 nucleotides read TGTGCCAGCAGCCAAGATGTTAGGCGGTCCGGCTCCTACAATGAGCAGTTCTTC. Translated, it gives CASSQDVRRSGSYNEQFF.

V usage is TRBV9 and J usage is TRBJ2-5, with 9 bases that match TRBD2. Looked up from germline, CDR1 is SGDLS and CDR2 is YYNGEE. V shed 0 bases, J shed 1 base, and the junction held 13 bases outside the gene matches. The CDR3 spans 19 residues. The CDR3 here is CASSVAGASASGTQETQYF. CDR3 sequence (DNA): TGTGCCAGCAGCGTAGCTGGTGCCTCGGCTAGCGGGACCCAAGAGACCCAGTACTTC.

Only a few counts were recorded for this clone. This chain connects TRBV19 to TRBJ1-5, with D possibly matching TRBD1 (6 bases). Trimming took 3 bases from V and 0 from J, leaving 18 bases between them. The germline V gene encodes CDR1 LNHDA and CDR2 SQIVND (reference sequence). The CDR3 spans 18 residues. Here the CDR3 DNA reads TGTGCCAGTAGTATCCTCATTTGGGACACAAATAGCAATCAGCCCCAGCATTTT. It encodes CASSILIWDTNSNQPQHF.

In its sample, this clone was seen a few times. The rearrangement links TRBV21-1 to TRBJ2-3; the table names TRBD1, a call not compared with the DNA. TRBV21-1 is classified as a pseudogene. The CDR3 runs 16 residues. CDR3 residues: CASSSWTGKSTDTQYF. The CDR3 DNA reads as TGTGCCAGCAGCAGTTGGACAGGGAAATCGACAGATACGCAGTATTTT.

The chain recombines TRBV18 with TRBJ2-2, with TRBD1 matching over 9 bases. This CDR3 has 18 residues. Germline CDR1 reads KGHSH; CDR2 reads LQKENI. J lost 4 bases, V lost 3 bases, and 12 bases had no gene match. The CDR3 here is CASSPNLPGQGSTGELFF. The CDR3 region has the DNA TGTGCCAGCTCACCTAACTTACCGGGACAGGGCTCCACCGGGGAGCTGTTTTTT.

The chain has TRBV4-2 and TRBJ1-5; D ambiguous. V was shortened by 0 bases and J by 5 bases, with 11 bases between the two germline ends. Germline V gene sequence: CDR1 LGHNA, CDR2 YNFKEQ. The CDR3 length is 15 residues. The CDR3 here is CASSQDGKGDQPQHF. CDR3 coding DNA: TGTGCCAGCAGCCAAGATGGGAAGGGAGATCAGCCCCAGCATTTT.

This rearrangement joins TRBV7-2 to TRBJ2-5; TRBD2 matches at 12 bases. CDR1 and CDR2 from the germline V gene are SGHTA and FQGNSA. The V segment lost 6 bases and the J segment 0 bases; nucleotides outside the gene matches: 8. The CDR3 runs 17 residues. The CDR3 region has the DNA TGTGCCAGCAGGCTAAGGACTAGCGGGGCCTACCAAGAGACCCAGTACTTC. The encoded protein is CASRLRTSGAYQETQYF.

The V call is TRBV7-3, the J call TRBJ2-1; 12 nucleotides agree with TRBD1. This CDR3 spans 15 amino acids. V lost 5 bases to trimming and J lost 9 bases; unmatched junction nucleotides: 8. CDR1 is SGHTA and CDR2 is FQGTGA in the germline V gene. The CDR3 DNA reads TGTGCCAGCAGCAAAGACGGGACAGGGGGCGGTGAGCAGTTCTTC. Amino acid sequence: CASSKDGTGGGEQFF. The whole variable domain, remainder taken from reference TRBV7-3 and TRBJ2-1, is GAGVSQTPSNKVTEKGKYVELRCDPISGHTALYWYRQSLGQGPEFLIYFQGTGAADDSGLPNDRFFAVRPEGSVSTLKIQRTERGDSAVYLCASSKDGTGGGEQFFGPGTRLTVL.

The CDR3 bases are TGTGCCAGCAGCCAAGATGGCGCTAGCGGTACGGTAGCCTACGAGCAGTACTTC. It specifies CASSQDGASGTVAYEQYF. The chain is built from TRBV3-1 (or the pseudogene TRBV3-2) and TRBJ2-7; 7 nucleotides agree with TRBD2. Germline loops: CDR1 LGHDT, CDR2 YNNKEL (reference sequence). Unmatched junction bases numbered 13, after V lost 0 bases and J lost 2 bases. The length of the CDR3 is 18 residues.